This T cell receptor beta chain emerged from a study of blood T cells in healthy people across ages. General observations from the study: Investigators viewed diversity estimates from one million T cells as underestimates, the study reported. Any conclusive comparison of naive versus antigen-experienced cells was prevented by using unsorted PBMCs.

With a J-beta primer mix and a sample-barcoded 5' primer, a second PCR ran about 7 to 12 cycles. Every single cDNA molecule received a tag from a template-switch adaptor with 12 random nucleotides. Individual samples furnished no less than 2.5 million CDR3-containing paired-end reads apiece. TCRdb reprocessed the 5' RACE reads with MiXCR, giving one entry per CDR3 protein. The sample has 1.5 million to 2 million distinct CDR3 sequences; roughly 52% are singletons. This clonotype has just one count. Its matching antigen is unknown. Sample: blood. This TCR came from a woman in her forties in good health.

The CDR3 DNA reads as TGCGCCAGCAGCTCGAACGGGGGCGCGAGTCGGGAAAAACTGTTTTTT. Amino acid sequence: CASSSNGGASREKLFF. The J gene is TRBJ1-4, the V gene TRBV5-1; possibly TRBD1 for D (6 bases). Trimming removed 3 bases from V and 8 bases from J, with 20 bases in between. This CDR3 spans 16 amino acids. Germline V lookup: CDR1 SGHRS, CDR2 YFSETQ.